This TCR beta chain was obtained from a study of T-cell memory formation after mild COVID-19. Study-level points and caveats: Some clones that responded turned up in pre-infection memory, which suggests that cross-reactive memory joined in.

The CDR3 totals 12 residues. The V end was cut by 5 bases, the J end by 5 bases, with 10 bases between. From germline, CDR1 is SGHAT and CDR2 FQNNGV. TCRdb ran MiXCR on the 5' RACE reads and lists one entry per CDR3 protein. This sample has fewer than 700,000 distinct CDR3 sequences, with roughly 18% found just once. In this sample, this clonotype turned up a few times. As yet, its antigen is unknown. This clonotype was sampled from an adult woman who had mild COVID-19 (a few samples of this study predate the infection). Cell type and time point are not known. V and J are TRBV11-2 and TRBJ2-7; D is unresolved. Material: PBMCs or a T cell subset sorted from them (not recorded which). Here the CDR3 reads CASSLVNNEQYF. In nucleotides, the CDR3 is TGTGCCAGCAGCCTTGTCAACAACGAGCAGTACTTC.